Below, 31 T cell receptor beta chains from the same sample are listed, as sequenced in a study of T cells in Graves' hyperthyroidism and ophthalmopathy. The source material, RNA transcripts, was used to amplify TCR beta CDR3 regions. TCR CDR3 regions were first amplified by RT-PCR with HTBI primers. MiXCR, run by TCRdb on the multiplex PCR reads, gives a single entry per CDR3 protein. The profile shows a few hundred thousand distinct CDR3 sequences, 15% to 17% of them singletons. The sample was blood. These receptors were obtained from a woman aged 25-40 years with Graves' hyperthyroidism.

This clonotype was detected ten times or more. This chain links TRBV10-3 with TRBJ2-1, with 11 positions matching TRBD2. With V trimmed by 3 bases and J by 0 bases, 4 bases remained unmatched. The length of the CDR3 is 17 residues. Germline V gives CDR1 ENHRY, CDR2 SYGVKD. The CDR3 coding sequence is TGTGCCATCAGTGACTTAGCGGGAGGGGGCTCCTACAATGAGCAGTTCTTC. Translating gives CAISDLAGGGSYNEQFF.

Ten or more counts support this clonotype. V usage is TRBV7-9 and J usage is TRBJ2-7, with 7 nucleotides matching TRBD2. V lost 4 bases to trimming and J lost 7 bases; unmatched junction nucleotides: 13. The CDR3 runs to 15 residues. The germline V gene has CDR1 SEHNR and CDR2 FQNEAQ (reference sequence). For the CDR3, the DNA is TGTGCCAGCAGCTCCAGGGACTATCCCCTCCTGGAGCAGTACTTC. Translated: CASSSRDYPLLEQYF.

This clonotype was counted a few times. The chain uses TRBV19 and TRBJ2-1; D remains unclear. Trimming removed 1 base from V and 0 bases from J, with 13 bases in between. The CDR3 extends over 17 amino acids. Germline V gene sequence: CDR1 LNHDA, CDR2 SQIVND (reference sequence). Here the CDR3 DNA reads TGTGCCAGTAGTATAGGGAGCAGGACCTACTCCTACAATGAGCAGTTCTTC. This sequence encodes CASSIGSRTYSYNEQFF.

This clonotype was seen ten or more times. The chain links TRBV12-5 to TRBJ2-1; D not certain. Trimming left V 5 bases short and J 10 bases short, with 12 bases between. Germline-derived CDR1 and CDR2 are LGHNT and FRNRAP. The CDR3 extends over 12 amino acids. CDR3 sequence: CASGDGSSEQFF. CDR3 nucleotides: TGTGCTAGTGGTGATGGGTCATCGGAGCAGTTCTTC.

This clonotype was counted at least ten times. The gene calls are TRBV11-2 and TRBJ2-3; 7 positions agree with TRBD1. V was clipped by 5 bases and J by 2 bases; unmatched bases: 10. CDR1 is SGHAT and CDR2 is FQNNGV in the germline V gene. CDR3 length: 16 amino acids. The CDR3 protein is CASSASRDRPTDTQYF. The CDR3 DNA reads TGTGCCAGCAGCGCGAGCCGGGACAGACCCACAGATACGCAGTATTTT.

This clonotype appeared a few times. The chain is built from TRBV20-1 and TRBJ2-3; TRBD2 matches at 8 bases. The CDR3 runs 15 residues. The V gene's germline CDR1 is DFQATT and CDR2 SNEGSKA (reference sequence). V dropped 0 bases and J dropped 3; count of bases not matched to a gene: 5. In DNA, the CDR3 is TGCAGTGCTAGAGACGGACTAGCTGGGACAGATACGCAGTATTTT. It yields the protein CSARDGLAGTDTQYF.

In regard to this clonotype: Its ends do not fully match the called genes, so a read error is possible. This sequence joins TRBV11-2 and TRBJ1-3; D is possibly TRBD1 (6 bases). The germline CDR1 and CDR2 sequences are SGHAT and FQNNGV. The CDR3 length is 15 residues. As DNA, the CDR3 is TGTGCCAGCAGCGCGACAGGCCGCTCTGGAGACACCATATATTTT. It codes for CASSATGRSGDTIYF.

This clonotype was detected many times. V is TRBV5-1 and J is TRBJ1-1; D possibly corresponds to TRBD1 (6 bases). The length of the CDR3 is 14 residues. Germline loops: CDR1 SGHRS, CDR2 YFSETQ. Trimming pared 4 bases from V and 6 bases from J, leaving 16 bases between. In DNA, the CDR3 is TGCGCCAGCAGCCGAACCACAGGGAAGGCTGAAGCTTTCTTT. Translating it yields CASSRTTGKAEAFF.

This chain links TRBV27 with TRBJ2-7, with a tentative D call TRBD1 (6 bases). With 5 bases removed from V and 4 bases from J, the gap between germline ends came to 12 bases. The CDR3 has 13 amino acids. Per germline, CDR1 MNHEY and CDR2 SMNVEV (reference sequence). The CDR3 coding sequence is TGTGCCAGCAGTCAACACAGGGATTACGAGCAGTACTTC. Translation gives CASSQHRDYEQYF.

This clonotype was seen a few times. This chain joins TRBV20-1 and TRBJ2-5, with a weak D call TRBD2 (5 bases). V was pared by 0 bases and J by 5 bases, with 16 bases between. Germline values: CDR1 DFQATT, CDR2 SNEGSKA (reference sequence). The CDR3 consists of 15 residues. The CDR3 loop is CSARDFTPLVETQYF. The DNA for the CDR3 is TGCAGTGCTAGAGATTTCACCCCACTAGTGGAGACCCAGTACTTC.

This clonotype has at least ten counts. This chain connects TRBV20-1 to TRBJ2-7; D is unresolved. There are 14 residues in the CDR3. CDR1 is DFQATT and CDR2 is SNEGSKA in the germline V gene (reference sequence). V lost 1 base and J lost 2, with 12 bases in between. The CDR3 spells CSARVVGPPYEQYF. CDR3 bases: TGCAGTGCTAGAGTCGTGGGTCCCCCCTACGAGCAGTACTTC.

This clonotype came up many times. The chain uses TRBV7-2 and TRBJ1-6, with 8 bases lining up with TRBD1. V was clipped by 4 bases and J by 7 bases; unmatched bases: 9. CDR3 length equals 16 residues. CDR1 is SGHTA, CDR2 FQGNSA, per germline. CDR3 sequence (DNA): TGTGCCAGCAGCTCCGCCGGGACAGGCTTAAATTCACCCCTCCACTTT. Amino acids: CASSSAGTGLNSPLHF.

There are a few counts of this clonotype. This chain joins TRBV4-2 and TRBJ2-2; 9 bases line up with TRBD2. From germline, CDR1 is LGHNA and CDR2 YNFKEQ. The V segment lost 3 bases and the J segment 3 bases; nucleotides outside the gene matches: 8. This CDR3 contains 17 residues. Here the CDR3 DNA reads TGTGCCAGCAGCCAGACTGTAGCGGGAGAGGACACCGGGGAGCTGTTTTTT. Amino acid sequence: CASSQTVAGEDTGELFF.

The gene calls are TRBV7-3 and TRBJ2-7, with TRBD1 as a possible D gene (5 bases). V lost 5 bases to trimming and J lost 4 bases, with 12 bases between them. Germline CDR1 SGHTA, CDR2 FQGTGA. The CDR3 consists of 13 residues. The CDR3 reads CASSLYAGYEQYF. The CDR3 DNA reads TGTGCCAGCAGCCTGTACGCAGGGTACGAGCAGTACTTC.

This clonotype occurred many times. Sequence at one end of the junction differs from germline and may be a read error. The genes are TRBV28 and TRBJ1-2; TRBD1 matches at 7 bases. The CDR3 runs 14 residues. Germline V gene data show CDR1 as MDHEN and CDR2 as SYDVKM. The CDR3 spells CASNLQGRYGGYTF. The CDR3 DNA follows: TGTGCCAGCAATTTACAGGGGCGGTACGGTGGCTACACCTTC.

The rearrangement uses TRBV19 and TRBJ1-5; unclear D gene. CDR3 length: 13 residues. V gave up 11 bases and J gave up 3 bases, with 14 bases separating them. The V gene's germline CDR1 is LNHDA and CDR2 SQIVND (reference sequence). The CDR3 DNA follows: TGTGCCTCGAGGCGGGGTAACAATCAGCCCCAGCATTTT. It encodes CASRRGNNQPQHF. The entire variable domain, with the rest obtained from reference TRBV19 and TRBJ1-5, is as follows: DGGITQSPKYLFRKEGQNVTLSCEQNLNHDAMYWYRQDPGQGLRLIYYSQIVNDFQKGDIAEGYSVSREKKESFPLTVTSAQKNPTAFYLCASRRGNNQPQHFGDGTRLSIL.

This clonotype was recorded many times. This rearrangement joins TRBV20-1 to TRBJ1-5; D uncertain. CDR1 is DFQATT, CDR2 SNEGSKA, per germline (reference sequence). The V end lost 3 bases, the J end lost 7 bases, and 10 bases lay between the germline ends. The CDR3 has 12 residues. CDR3 loop: CSARGGRQPQHF. The CDR3 nucleotides read TGCAGTGCTAGGGGAGGGAGACAGCCCCAGCATTTT.

This clonotype occurred a few times. The chain carries TRBV28 and TRBJ1-4, with 9 bases that match TRBD1. Germline CDR1 is MDHEN and CDR2 is SYDVKM. The V and J ends lost 5 bases and 7 bases, in that order; junction bases with no gene match: 5. This CDR3 region has 14 residues. The CDR3 DNA is TGTGCCAGCAGTACCCGGACAGGGGTTGAAAAACTGTTTTTT. Its protein is CASSTRTGVEKLFF.

This chain links TRBV20-1 with TRBJ2-7, with TRBD2 matching over 9 bases. The CDR3 runs 16 residues. Germline V gene sequence: CDR1 DFQATT, CDR2 SNEGSKA (reference sequence). V gave up 7 bases and J gave up 2 bases; unmatched junction bases: 15. The CDR3 DNA reads as TGCAGTGTTCTCAGGGCTAGCGGGACTAGGACCTACGAGCAGTACTTC. Its translation is CSVLRASGTRTYEQYF.

This clonotype was counted a few times. This rearrangement joins TRBV28 to TRBJ1-6; possible D gene TRBD1, 5 bases. Germline-derived CDR1 and CDR2 are MDHEN and SYDVKM. The CDR3 length is 15 residues. V lost 2 bases and J lost 8, with 13 bases in between. CDR3 sequence (DNA): TGTGCCAGCAGTTTAGGGGGGAACGTGTATTCACCCCTCCACTTT. Protein: CASSLGGNVYSPLHF.

Note on this clonotype: This may be a read error, as it is one base from a much larger clone. V usage is TRBV14 and J usage is TRBJ2-3; possibly TRBD2 for D (6 bases). V gave up 3 bases and J gave up 5 bases, with 18 bases separating them. Germline CDR1 is SGHDN and CDR2 is FVKESK. This CDR3 has 16 amino acids. The CDR3 sequence: CASSQRTTLRIDTQYF. CDR3 sequence (DNA): TGTGCCAGCAGCCAGCGGACTACTCTCCGCATAGATACGCAGTATTTT.

The rearrangement links TRBV25-1 to TRBJ2-7, with TRBD1 matching 7 bases. The CDR3 sequence is 14 residues long. With 1 base clipped from V and 6 bases from J, the junction kept 6 bases outside the gene matches. CDR1 is MGHDK, CDR2 SYGVNS, per germline. CDR3 amino acids: CASSEFKGAGEQYF. The CDR3 nucleotides are TGTGCCAGCAGTGAATTTAAGGGGGCCGGCGAGCAGTACTTC.

This clonotype was counted only a few times. The rearrangement links TRBV27 to TRBJ2-1, with 7 bases identical to TRBD2. The V segment lost 7 bases and the J segment 0 bases; nucleotides outside the gene matches: 6. Germline V lookup: CDR1 MNHEY, CDR2 SMNVEV (reference sequence). This CDR3 contains 15 residues. The chain's CDR3 is CASISGRSSYNEQFF. Written as DNA, the CDR3 is TGTGCCAGCATCTCCGGGAGGAGCTCCTACAATGAGCAGTTCTTC.

The chain employs TRBV5-1 and TRBJ2-7; 11 bases are shared with TRBD1. This CDR3 region has 14 residues. Germline-derived CDR1 and CDR2 are SGHRS and YFSETQ. Trimming took 3 bases from V and 6 from J; bases not matched to a gene: 5. CDR3 sequence: CASSSSGTGGEQYF. The CDR3 DNA sequence: TGCGCCAGCAGCTCGTCCGGGACAGGGGGCGAGCAGTACTTC.

This clonotype showed up many times. The chain couples TRBV12-3 or TRBV12-4 to TRBJ1-1; D might be TRBD1 (6 bases). V lost 3 bases and J lost 1, with 9 bases in between. The CDR3 spans 14 residues. The CDR3 region has the DNA TGTGCCAGCAGTTTTAAGGGGGGGAACACTGAAGCTTTCTTT. Residues: CASSFKGGNTEAFF.

About this clonotype: A much larger clone sits a single nucleotide away, making a read error possible. V is TRBV27 and J is TRBJ2-1; D remains unclear. CDR1 is MNHEY, CDR2 SMNVEV, per germline (reference sequence). The V end was cut by 7 bases, the J end by 5 bases, with 9 bases between. The CDR3 length is 12 residues. The CDR3 reads CASNFQDNEQFF. The CDR3 DNA reads as TGTGCCAGCAATTTCCAAGACAATGAGCAGTTCTTC.

There are many counts of this clonotype. The J gene is TRBJ2-7, the V gene TRBV7-9, with D possibly TRBD1 on 6 matching bases. The CDR3 is made up of 13 amino acids. From germline, CDR1 is SEHNR and CDR2 FQNEAQ (reference sequence). The V and J ends lost 4 bases and 4 bases respectively, with 11 bases between them. Written as DNA, the CDR3 is TGTGCCAGCAGCTCACAAGACAGGTACGAGCAGTACTTC. Translated: CASSSQDRYEQYF.

The chain links TRBV20-1 to TRBJ2-2; D unclear. Per germline, CDR1 DFQATT and CDR2 SNEGSKA (reference sequence). V was trimmed by 1 base and J by 1 base, leaving 4 bases between them. The CDR3 length is 13 residues. CDR3 amino acids: CSARGQNTGELFF. The CDR3 DNA follows: TGCAGTGCTAGAGGACAGAACACCGGGGAGCTGTTTTTT.

This clonotype was seen repeatedly, ten times or more. The gene calls are TRBV5-1 and TRBJ2-7, with 8 bases fitting TRBD2. Per germline, CDR1 SGHRS and CDR2 YFSETQ. The CDR3 covers 15 residues. Germline trimming cut 0 bases from V and 6 bases from J; bases unmatched to any gene: 8. This CDR3 is CASSLALGRAGEQYF. In DNA, the CDR3 is TGCGCCAGCAGCTTGGCCCTCGGGAGGGCCGGCGAGCAGTACTTC.

This clonotype was detected ten times or more. The rearrangement links TRBV20-1 to TRBJ2-1; possible D gene TRBD2, 5 bases. CDR3 length: 15 amino acids. Trimming cost V 5 bases and J 4 bases, with 18 bases left between them. From germline, CDR1 is DFQATT and CDR2 SNEGSKA (reference sequence). The CDR3 spells CSAEGSDFDYNEQFF. The CDR3 region has the DNA TGCAGTGCTGAGGGTAGCGATTTTGATTACAATGAGCAGTTCTTC.

This chain links TRBV28 with TRBJ2-1; perhaps D is TRBD1 or TRBD2 (6 bases each). V was pared by 6 bases and J by 5 bases, with 17 bases between. Germline CDR1 and CDR2: MDHEN and SYDVKM. This CDR3 spans 15 amino acids. CDR3 in DNA: TGTGCCAGCAGCCCCCCTCGGGGGCCTAACAATGAGCAGTTCTTC. This encodes CASSPPRGPNNEQFF. Full variable domain (rest looked up from reference TRBV28 and TRBJ2-1): DVKVTQSSRYLVKRTGEKVFLECVQDMDHENMFWYRQDPGLGLRLIYFSYDVKMKEKGDIPEGYSVSREKKERFSLILESASTNQTSMYLCASSPPRGPNNEQFFGPGTRLTVL.